This entry describes one TCR beta chain. The antigen is not known. The data derive from a study of T cell responses to AZD1222 COVID-19 vaccine. Study details: Second-dose schedules of about 4 or about 12 weeks were combined.

Method: immunoSEQ multiplex PCR; TCRdb's copy keeps in-frame clones and lacks some. This sample has about 86,000 clones, with roughly nine tenths found just once. Study results and caveats: Spike as a whole was targeted by vaccine-associated CD4 TCRs, dominant at 160-218 and 743-854. Donors, mostly white British, included more females; clonal diversity was possibly underestimated.

Germline V gene data show CDR1 as MNHEY and CDR2 as SMNVEV (reference sequence). Trimming removed 5 bases at V and 4 bases at J, with 17 bases between. This CDR3 contains 15 residues. The sequence was obtained from an adult in good health. The rearrangement joins TRBV27 to TRBJ1-2, with D tentatively TRBD1 (5 bases). The sample was peripheral blood, taken on day 0 of AZD1222 vaccination. The CDR3 sequence: CASSPAEGQRYGYTF. The CDR3 bases are TGTGCCAGCAGTCCCGCGGAGGGGCAGCGCTATGGCTACACCTTC.